The clone carrying this T cell receptor beta chain was seen ten or more times. A TCRbeta library incorporating unique molecular identifiers was prepared. TCRdb itself ran the PCR reads through MiXCR, one entry per CDR3 protein. The sample records over 200,000 distinct CDR3 sequences, approximately 10% being singletons. This entry comes from a study of T-cell reconstitution after alpha-beta-depleted transplantation in children. Material: PBMCs, obtained before TCRalphabeta/CD19-depleted stem cell transplant. This clonotype was sampled from a child less than two years old with acute myeloid leukemia, due to receive a stem cell transplant.

CDR3 in DNA: TGTGCCAGCAGACTCCTAGCGGGAGTATACAATGAGCAGTTCTTC. Translated: CASRLLAGVYNEQFF. The chain employs TRBV6-2 or TRBV6-3 and TRBJ2-1; the match to TRBD2 covers 10 bases. J was trimmed by 4 bases and V by 6 bases; bases with no gene match: 6. The CDR3 has 15 amino acids. CDR1 is MNHEY and CDR2 is SVGEGT in the germline V gene.